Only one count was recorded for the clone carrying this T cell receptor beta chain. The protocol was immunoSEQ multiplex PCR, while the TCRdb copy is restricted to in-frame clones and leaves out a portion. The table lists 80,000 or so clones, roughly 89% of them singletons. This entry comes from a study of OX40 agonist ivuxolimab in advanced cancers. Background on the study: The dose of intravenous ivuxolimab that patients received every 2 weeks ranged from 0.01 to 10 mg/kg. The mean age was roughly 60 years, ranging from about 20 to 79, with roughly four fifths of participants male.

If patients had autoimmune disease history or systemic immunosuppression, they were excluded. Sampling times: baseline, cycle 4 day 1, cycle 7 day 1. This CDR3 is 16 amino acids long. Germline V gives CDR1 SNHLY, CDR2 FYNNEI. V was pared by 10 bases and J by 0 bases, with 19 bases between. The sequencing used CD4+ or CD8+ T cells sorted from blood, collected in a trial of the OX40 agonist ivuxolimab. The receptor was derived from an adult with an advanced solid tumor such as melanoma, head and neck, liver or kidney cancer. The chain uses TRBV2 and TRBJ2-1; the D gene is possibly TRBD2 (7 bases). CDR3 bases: TGTGCCACCCTACGCCGGGGGGCTATCTCCTACAATGAGCAGTTCTTC. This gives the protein CATLRRGAISYNEQFF.